This T cell receptor (beta chain) was recovered during a study of blood T cell repertoires in COVID-19. This CDR3 contains 15 residues. CDR1 and CDR2 (germline): SGHTA, FQGNSA. Trimming removed 4 bases from V and 4 bases from J; junction bases left unmatched: 7. The Seattle site enrolled patients during active infection and followed them longitudinally. Assay used: immunoSEQ multiplex PCR; TCRdb lists only in-frame clones, some missing. This table has 150,000 to 180,000 clones, around 83% appearing once. The material sequenced was peripheral blood. The genes are TRBV7-2 and TRBJ1-5; 7 nucleotides align to TRBD1. The clonotype originates from a woman aged 60 to 75 with COVID-19, enrolled during active disease. CDR3 DNA sequence: TGTGCCAGCAGCTCTTCGGACAGGAGGAATCAGCCCCAGCATTTT. Encoded protein: CASSSSDRRNQPQHF.